The present T cell receptor (beta chain) was sequenced within a study of early T cells in non-severe SARS-CoV-2 infection. This clonotype was seen only once. TCRdb re-analysed the 5' RACE reads in MiXCR, keeping a single row per CDR3 protein. The sample has 40,000 to 45,000 distinct CDR3 sequences; 9% to 15% are singletons. The germline gives CDR1 SGHNT, CDR2 YYREEE (reference sequence). This CDR3 is built from 15 residues. V trimming: 4 bases; J trimming: 2 bases; junction bases outside the gene matches: 6. Sequenced sample: whole blood. The clonotype was recovered from an adult who was a healthcare worker with PCR-confirmed SARS-CoV-2 infection or an uninfected control (not recorded which). The V gene is TRBV5-4, the J gene TRBJ2-3; TRBD1 matches at 8 bases. CDR3: CASSRRDRNTDTQYF. The CDR3 region has the DNA TGTGCCAGCAGCCGCCGGGACAGGAACACAGATACGCAGTATTTT.